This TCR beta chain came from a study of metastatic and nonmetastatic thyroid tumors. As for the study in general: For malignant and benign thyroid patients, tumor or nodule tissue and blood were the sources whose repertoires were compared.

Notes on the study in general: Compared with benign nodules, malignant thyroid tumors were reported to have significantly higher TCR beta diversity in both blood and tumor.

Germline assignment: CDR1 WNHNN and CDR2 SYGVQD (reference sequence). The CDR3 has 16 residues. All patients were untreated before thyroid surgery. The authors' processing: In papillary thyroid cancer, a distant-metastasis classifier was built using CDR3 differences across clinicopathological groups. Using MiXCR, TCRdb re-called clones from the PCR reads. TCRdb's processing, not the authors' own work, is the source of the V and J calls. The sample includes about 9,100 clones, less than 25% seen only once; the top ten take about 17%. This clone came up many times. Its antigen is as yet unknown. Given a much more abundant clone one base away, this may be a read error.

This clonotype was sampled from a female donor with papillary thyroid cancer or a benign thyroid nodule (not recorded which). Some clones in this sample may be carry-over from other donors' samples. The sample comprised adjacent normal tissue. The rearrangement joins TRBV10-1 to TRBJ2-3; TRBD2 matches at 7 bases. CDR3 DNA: TGCGCCAACAGTAAGGGAGGGTTTAGAGTCACAGATACGCAGTATTTT. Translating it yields CANSKGGFRVTDTQYF.